This T cell receptor beta chain was obtained from a study of CD8 T cells in Susac syndrome. CD8+ and CD4+ T cells taken from blood had their TCR beta sequenced. TEMRA cells were FACS-enriched, and CD8+ and CD4+ T cells were isolated negatively. Reverse transcription of roughly 0.5 to 1 ug RNA was carried out with random hexamers. Across 54 Vbeta and 13 Jbeta, immunoSEQ multiplex PCR amplified TCR beta CDR3. A single record per CDR3 protein comes from TCRdb applying MiXCR to the immunoSEQ multiplex PCR reads. The sample lists some 130,000 distinct CDR3 sequences, 85% to 95% occurring once. The CDR3 is 11 amino acids. Germline V gene data show CDR1 as SNHLY and CDR2 as FYNNEI. V was clipped by 9 bases and J by 2 bases, with 7 bases between them.

The sample was CD8+ T cells from PBMCs. This clonotype originated in a human donor with Susac syndrome. V is TRBV2 and J is TRBJ2-5, with D possibly TRBD2 on 5 matching bases. Here the CDR3 DNA reads TGTGCCAGGGACTTGCAAGAGACCCAGTACTTC. Encoded protein: CARDLQETQYF.